One and the same sample provided the 22 T cell receptor beta chains below, sequenced in a study of blood T cell repertoires in COVID-19. Assay used: immunoSEQ multiplex PCR; TCRdb lists only in-frame clones, some missing. This table has around 260,000 clones, 88% appearing once. Sample: peripheral blood. The receptors derive from a human donor in a cohort sampled during active COVID-19.

V is TRBV3-1 (or the pseudogene TRBV3-2) and J is TRBJ2-7, with unresolved D. The germline CDR1 and CDR2 sequences are LGHDT and YNNKEL (reference sequence). This CDR3 is built from 15 residues. V was cut by 2 bases and J by 1 base, with 12 bases left in between. The CDR3 bases are TGTGCCAGCAGCCAATCTTTCACCAGGTCCTACGAGCAGTACTTC. This codes for CASSQSFTRSYEQYF.

This chain uses TRBV9 with TRBJ2-5; TRBD2 agrees at 8 bases. This CDR3 is 14 amino acids long. The V and J ends lost 4 bases and 4 bases, in that order; junction bases with no gene match: 6. CDR1 is SGDLS, CDR2 YYNGEE, per germline. The CDR3 spells CASSPPAGGETQYF. The CDR3 region has the DNA TGTGCCAGCAGCCCACCCGCGGGAGGAGAGACCCAGTACTTC. The full variable domain, completed using reference TRBV9 and TRBJ2-5, is DSGVTQTPKHLITATGQRVTLRCSPRSGDLSVYWYQQSLDQGLQFLIQYYNGEERAKGNILERFSAQQFPDLHSELNLSSLELGDSALYFCASSPPAGGETQYFGPGTRLLVL.

The CDR3 sequence: CASSLERPGNQPQHF. The CDR3 nucleotides are TGTGCCAGCAGCTTAGAGCGGCCGGGGAATCAGCCCCAGCATTTT. This chain uses TRBV7-6 with TRBJ1-5, with unresolved D. The CDR3 consists of 15 residues. Deletions cut 1 base from V and 4 bases from J, with 11 bases between. Looked up from germline, CDR1 is SGHVS and CDR2 is FNYEAQ.

V is TRBV5-6 and J is TRBJ1-2; 9 nucleotides match TRBD1. Germline trimming cut 0 bases from V and 4 bases from J; bases unmatched to any gene: 10. Per the germline V gene, CDR1 is SGHDT and CDR2 is YYEEEE. The CDR3 extends over 17 amino acids. The CDR3 loop is CASSLAGTGISVYGYTF. As DNA, the CDR3 is TGTGCCAGCAGCTTGGCCGGGACAGGGATCTCCGTCTATGGCTACACCTTC.

The genes are TRBV9 and TRBJ2-7; D ambiguous. This CDR3 is built from 14 residues. The germline V and J ends were trimmed by 4 bases and 0 bases, with 11 bases remaining between them. CDR1 is SGDLS, CDR2 YYNGEE, per germline. DNA for the CDR3: TGTGCCAGCAGCATTGCGGATTCCTCCTACGAGCAGTACTTC. Protein: CASSIADSSYEQYF.

The CDR3 coding sequence is TGTGCCAGCCAGGACATTAACACTGAAGCTTTCTTT. It translates to CASQDINTEAFF. The chain uses TRBV25-1 and TRBJ1-1, with D tentatively TRBD1 (5 bases). This CDR3 region has 12 residues. Germline lookup yields CDR1 MGHDK and CDR2 SYGVNS. The germline V and J ends were trimmed by 8 bases and 2 bases, with 9 bases remaining between them.

V and J are TRBV2 and TRBJ1-1, with unresolved D. The CDR3 runs 11 residues. Trimming cost V 5 bases and J 4 bases, with 5 bases left between them. Germline lookup yields CDR1 SNHLY and CDR2 FYNNEI. DNA for the CDR3: TGTGCCAGCAGTAGCCTCACTGAAGCTTTCTTT. This gives the protein CASSSLTEAFF.

The J gene is TRBJ2-1, the V gene TRBV20-1; 9 bases fit TRBD1. Germline V CDR1 and CDR2: DFQATT, SNEGSKA (reference sequence). The CDR3 runs to 14 residues. V dropped 3 bases and J dropped 4; count of bases not matched to a gene: 4. The CDR3 region has the DNA TGCAGTGCTAGTCGGGACAGGGCATACAATGAGCAGTTCTTC. Protein product: CSASRDRAYNEQFF.

The chain is built from TRBV3-1 (or the pseudogene TRBV3-2) and TRBJ1-4, with 7 nucleotides matching TRBD1. There are 16 residues in the CDR3. V trimming: 4 bases; J trimming: 0 bases; junction bases outside the gene matches: 5. CDR1 and CDR2 from the germline V gene are LGHDT and YNNKEL (reference sequence). CDR3 amino acids: CASSRGTEATNEKLFF. DNA of the CDR3: TGTGCCAGCAGCCGAGGGACAGAAGCAACTAATGAAAAACTGTTTTTT.

In nucleotides, the CDR3 is TGTGCCAGCAGCTTAGTCAGGGCCGCCTACGAGCAGTACTTC. Protein product: CASSLVRAAYEQYF. The chain recombines TRBV11-1 with TRBJ2-7, with D perhaps matching TRBD1 (5 bases). CDR3 length equals 14 residues. The germline V and J ends were trimmed by 1 base and 2 bases, with 9 bases remaining between them. Germline V gene sequence: CDR1 SGHAT, CDR2 FQDESV (reference sequence).

This chain joins TRBV18 and TRBJ1-1; possible D gene TRBD1, 6 bases. Germline-derived CDR1 and CDR2 are KGHSH and LQKENI. The V end lost 3 bases, the J end lost 2 bases, and 10 bases lay between the germline ends. CDR3 length equals 14 residues. The CDR3 DNA reads TGTGCCAGCTCACCCCGGACAGCTAACACTGAAGCTTTCTTT. Protein product: CASSPRTANTEAFF.

This chain connects TRBV7-9 to TRBJ2-7; TRBD2 aligns across 9 bases. This CDR3 has 15 amino acids. Germline CDR1 is SEHNR and CDR2 is FQNEAQ (reference sequence). The J segment lost 2 bases and the V segment lost 4 bases, leaving 6 bases of the junction unmatched. In DNA form, the CDR3 reads TGTGCCAGCAGCTCCCAGGGCGGGGGGGCCTACGAGCAGTACTTC. Translation gives CASSSQGGGAYEQYF.

V is TRBV11-3 and J is TRBJ2-1; 7 bases are a match to TRBD2. CDR3 length equals 18 residues. CDR1 and CDR2 from the germline V gene are SGHNT and YENEEA. The trim removed 0 bases at V and 0 bases at J, leaving 8 bases unmatched. Here the CDR3 reads CASSLDRSGVSSYNEQFF. CDR3 sequence (DNA): TGTGCCAGCAGCTTAGATCGAAGCGGGGTAAGCTCCTACAATGAGCAGTTCTTC.

The rearrangement joins TRBV6-2 or TRBV6-3 to TRBJ1-4; D not resolved. Germline V CDR1 and CDR2: MNHEY, SVGEGT. The V and J ends lost 5 bases and 2 bases respectively, with 12 bases between them. CDR3 length: 15 residues. The CDR3 spells CASSNPGWTNEKLFF. Written as DNA, the CDR3 is TGTGCCAGCAGTAACCCGGGTTGGACTAATGAAAAACTGTTTTTT.

The V and J genes are TRBV6-5 and TRBJ2-5, with 10 bases that match TRBD2. The V gene end was trimmed by 0 bases and the J gene end by 4 bases; junction bases not matched to a gene: 5. Per germline, CDR1 MNHEY and CDR2 SVGAGI. There are 16 residues in the CDR3. The CDR3 loop reads CASSYSWSGGAETQYF. The CDR3 DNA reads TGTGCCAGCAGTTACTCTTGGAGCGGGGGGGCAGAGACCCAGTACTTC.

The chain recombines TRBV6-5 with TRBJ2-5; 7 bases fit TRBD2. The CDR3 runs 13 residues. CDR1 and CDR2 from the germline V gene are MNHEY and SVGAGI. V shed 2 bases, J shed 6 bases, and the junction held 3 bases outside the gene matches. The CDR3 DNA reads TGTGCCAGCAGTTACGGGCGGGAGCAGACCCAGTACTTC. Its protein product is CASSYGREQTQYF.

This clone was counted at least ten times. The chain has TRBV19 and TRBJ1-1, with unresolved D. The CDR3 is 14 amino acids. Germline V gene sequence: CDR1 LNHDA, CDR2 SQIVND (reference sequence). V gave up 7 bases and J gave up 3 bases, with 15 bases separating them. This CDR3 reads CASTSRVEDTEAFF. The CDR3 DNA follows: TGTGCCAGTACCTCCCGGGTTGAGGACACTGAAGCTTTCTTT.

The rearrangement uses TRBV5-6 and TRBJ2-7, with D maybe TRBD1 (6 bases). Trimming took off 5 bases at V and 4 bases at J, with 10 bases between the two ends. Germline V gene sequence: CDR1 SGHDT, CDR2 YYEEEE. This CDR3 region has 12 residues. The CDR3 bases are TGTGCCAGCAGTCCGACAGGTTACGAGCAGTACTTC. Translated, it gives CASSPTGYEQYF.

The genes are TRBV2 and TRBJ1-2, with TRBD1 matching over 9 bases. CDR1 and CDR2 from the germline V gene are SNHLY and FYNNEI. The CDR3 runs to 15 residues. V lost 6 bases and J lost 2; bases outside the gene matches: 7. The CDR3 DNA follows: TGTGCCAGCAGAGCCTTGACAGGGGGGAACTATGGCTACACCTTC. It is translated as CASRALTGGNYGYTF.

The chain employs TRBV6-5 and TRBJ2-7, with D perhaps matching TRBD1 (6 bases). Trimming took 6 bases from V and 5 from J, leaving 17 bases between them. The CDR3 spans 14 residues. Germline loops: CDR1 MNHEY, CDR2 SVGAGI. CDR3 sequence (DNA): TGTGCCAGCAGGATCTACAGGGCCGCCCACGAGCAGTACTTC. It yields the protein CASRIYRAAHEQYF.

This sequence joins TRBV7-3 and TRBJ1-5; 8 bases agree with TRBD1. This CDR3 has 16 residues. With V trimmed by 1 base and J by 6 bases, 8 bases remained unmatched. The germline V gene encodes CDR1 SGHTA and CDR2 FQGTGA. CDR3 in amino acids: CASSLRRQGAGQPQHF. CDR3 nucleotide sequence: TGTGCCAGCAGCTTAAGGCGGCAGGGGGCTGGTCAGCCCCAGCATTTT.

The chain carries TRBV6-5 and TRBJ2-7; 8 bases match TRBD1. The CDR3 sequence is 14 residues long. V trimming: 7 bases; J trimming: 0 bases; junction bases outside the gene matches: 5. CDR1 and CDR2 (germline): MNHEY, SVGAGI. The CDR3 DNA is TGTGCCAGCACTCCGGGACAGGCCTCCTACGAGCAGTACTTC. The encoded protein is CASTPGQASYEQYF.